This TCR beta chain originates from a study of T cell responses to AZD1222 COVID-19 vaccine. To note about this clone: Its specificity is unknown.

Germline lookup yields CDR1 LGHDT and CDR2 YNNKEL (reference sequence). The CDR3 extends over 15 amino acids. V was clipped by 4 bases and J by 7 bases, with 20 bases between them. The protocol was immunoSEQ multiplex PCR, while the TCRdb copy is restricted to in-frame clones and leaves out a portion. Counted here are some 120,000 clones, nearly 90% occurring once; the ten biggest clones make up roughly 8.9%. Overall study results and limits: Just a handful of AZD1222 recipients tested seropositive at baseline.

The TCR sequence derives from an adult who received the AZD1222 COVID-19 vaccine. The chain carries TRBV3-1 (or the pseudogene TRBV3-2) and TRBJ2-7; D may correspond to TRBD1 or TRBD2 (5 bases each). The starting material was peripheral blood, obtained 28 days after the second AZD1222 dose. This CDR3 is CASSRHGTTPREQYF. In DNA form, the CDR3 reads TGTGCCAGCAGCCGCCACGGGACCACCCCTAGGGAGCAGTACTTC.